These 11 T cell receptor beta chains originate from one sample sequenced in a study of vaccination effects on CD4 cells after COVID-19. Within the ViraFEST assay, antigen-specific CD4+ T cells underwent expansion with viral peptide pools prior to sequencing. An approximately nine-day culture period preceded the isolation of CD4+ T cells. Recipients of the vaccine had no prior SARS-CoV-2 infection and negative nucleocapsid antibodies. Assay used: immunoSEQ multiplex PCR; TCRdb lists only in-frame clones, some missing. There are around 25,000 clones in the sample; approximately 75% occur only once, and roughly 10% lies in the top ten. For these receptors, no antigen is known. Sample: CD4+ T cells from PBMCs cultured with SARS-CoV-2 spike peptides, taken before COVID-19 vaccination. The receptors were gathered from a human donor who received a COVID-19 vaccine.

CDR3 sequence reads: CASRGTSNYGYTF. The CDR3 bases are TGTGCCAGCAGGGGGACGTCTAACTATGGCTACACCTTC. The rearrangement uses TRBV2 and TRBJ1-2; tentatively, D is TRBD1 (5 bases). The CDR3 has 13 amino acids. V was trimmed by 6 bases and J by 0 bases, leaving 8 bases between them. Germline V gene sequence: CDR1 SNHLY, CDR2 FYNNEI.

The V gene is TRBV29-1, the J gene TRBJ1-1; D unresolved. The V end lost 2 bases, the J end lost 5 bases, and 9 bases lay between the germline ends. The CDR3 totals 12 residues. Germline V lookup: CDR1 SQVTM, CDR2 ANQGSEA. The CDR3 nucleotides are TGCAGCGTTGAACTTGGACCAACTGAAGCTTTCTTT. This codes for CSVELGPTEAFF.

The V call is TRBV11-3, the J call TRBJ2-2, with D perhaps matching TRBD2 (6 bases). This CDR3 is built from 17 residues. Germline V gene data show CDR1 as SGHNT and CDR2 as YENEEA. V was cut by 4 bases and J by 0 bases, with 15 bases left in between. Here the CDR3 DNA reads TGTGCCAGCAGCTCCACCTTTAGCGGCCCGAACACCGGGGAGCTGTTTTTT. Amino acids: CASSSTFSGPNTGELFF.

J is TRBJ2-5 and V is TRBV7-9; 10 bases match TRBD1. CDR1 is SEHNR, CDR2 FQNEAQ, per germline (reference sequence). The CDR3 length is 16 residues. Trimming at V came to 5 bases and at J to 7 bases, leaving 13 bases not matched to a gene. The CDR3: CASSIGQGGSLGTQYF. CDR3 sequence (DNA): TGTGCCAGCAGCATTGGACAGGGGGGGAGCCTAGGGACCCAGTACTTC.

The chain combines TRBV5-4 with TRBJ2-1, with 9 positions matching TRBD2. There are 15 residues in the CDR3. CDR1 is SGHNT and CDR2 is YYREEE in the germline V gene (reference sequence). The V and J ends lost 7 bases and 2 bases, in that order; junction bases with no gene match: 7. The CDR3 loop is CASLRGGAPYNEQFF. The CDR3 DNA follows: TGTGCCAGCTTACGCGGGGGGGCCCCCTACAATGAGCAGTTCTTC.

The rearrangement joins TRBV11-2 to TRBJ1-2, with D maybe TRBD1 (5 bases). CDR3 length equals 15 residues. V lost 1 base, J lost 8 bases, and 17 bases lay in between. CDR1 and CDR2 (germline): SGHAT, FQNNGV. The CDR3 loop reads CASSLAIGGAGGYTF. CDR3 nucleotides: TGTGCCAGCAGCTTAGCCATAGGAGGGGCGGGAGGCTACACCTTC.

This clone was seen only a few times. The chain joins TRBV3-1 (or the pseudogene TRBV3-2) to TRBJ2-3, with a weak D call TRBD2 (5 bases). The CDR3 is made up of 15 amino acids. The ends were cut back, 6 bases at V and 4 bases at J, with 17 bases in the middle. Germline lookup yields CDR1 LGHDT and CDR2 YNNKEL (reference sequence). Written as DNA, the CDR3 is TGTGCCAGCAGGGACTCGGGTCTTGGAGCAGATACGCAGTATTTT. Protein product: CASRDSGLGADTQYF.

The chain is built from TRBV6-4 and TRBJ2-1, with 9 bases aligning to TRBD1. Germline V gene data show CDR1 as MRHNA and CDR2 as SNTAGT. After removal of 3 bases from V and 7 bases from J, the junction contained 10 bases not matched to a gene. CDR3 length: 16 amino acids. This CDR3 is CASSEGGTGLRNEQFF. CDR3 nucleotide sequence: TGTGCCAGCAGTGAAGGCGGGACAGGGTTGCGGAATGAGCAGTTCTTC.

The chain joins TRBV2 to TRBJ2-5; 7 bases map to TRBD1. CDR3 length: 15 residues. V lost 4 bases and J lost 2; bases outside the gene matches: 7. Germline-derived CDR1 and CDR2 are SNHLY and FYNNEI. CDR3 in DNA: TGTGCCAGCAGTGTACAGGGACAGAGACAAGAGACCCAGTACTTC. This encodes CASSVQGQRQETQYF. The variable domain in full, completed from reference TRBV2 and TRBJ2-5, reads EPEVTQTPSHQVTQMGQEVILRCVPISNHLYFYWYRQILGQKVEFLVSFYNNEISEKSEIFDDQFSVERPDGSNFTLKIRSTKLEDSAMYFCASSVQGQRQETQYFGPGTRLLVL.

In its sample, this clone was seen a few times. This chain connects TRBV7-9 to TRBJ1-1; weak D call: TRBD1 (6 bases). Germline CDR1 and CDR2: SEHNR and FQNEAQ (reference sequence). The V end lost 5 bases, the J end lost 7 bases, and 17 bases lay between the germline ends. The CDR3 length is 14 residues. The CDR3 DNA reads as TGTGCCAGCAGCCCGAGGGGGGTGGGGAGTGAAGCTTTCTTT. Translating it yields CASSPRGVGSEAFF.

The V call is TRBV3-1 (or the pseudogene TRBV3-2), the J call TRBJ2-1, with unresolved D. CDR1 and CDR2 from the germline V gene are LGHDT and YNNKEL (reference sequence). The CDR3 totals 12 residues. Trimming removed 1 base from V and 7 bases from J, with 5 bases in between. CDR3 nucleotides: TGTGCCAGCAGCCAAGTGGGTAATGAGCAGTTCTTC. Protein sequence: CASSQVGNEQFF.